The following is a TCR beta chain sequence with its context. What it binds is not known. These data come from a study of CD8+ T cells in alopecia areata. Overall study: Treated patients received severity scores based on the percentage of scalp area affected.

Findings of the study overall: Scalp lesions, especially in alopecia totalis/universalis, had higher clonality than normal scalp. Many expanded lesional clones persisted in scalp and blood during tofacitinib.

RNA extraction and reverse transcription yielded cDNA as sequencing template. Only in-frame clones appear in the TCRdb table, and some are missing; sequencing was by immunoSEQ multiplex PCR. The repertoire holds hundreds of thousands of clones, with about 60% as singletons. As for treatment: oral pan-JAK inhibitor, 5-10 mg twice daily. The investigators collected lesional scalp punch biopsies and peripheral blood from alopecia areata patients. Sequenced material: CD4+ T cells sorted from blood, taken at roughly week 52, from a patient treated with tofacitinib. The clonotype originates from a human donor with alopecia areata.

CDR3 DNA sequence: TGCAGCTCTTCACAGGGGGTCGGGGAAAAACTGTTTTTT. Amino acid sequence: CSSSQGVGEKLFF. V gene TRBV29-1 combines with J gene TRBJ1-4; 8 nucleotides line up with TRBD1. Germline loops: CDR1 SQVTM, CDR2 ANQGSEA. The V and J ends lost 8 bases and 8 bases, in that order; junction bases with no gene match: 10. CDR3 length equals 13 residues.